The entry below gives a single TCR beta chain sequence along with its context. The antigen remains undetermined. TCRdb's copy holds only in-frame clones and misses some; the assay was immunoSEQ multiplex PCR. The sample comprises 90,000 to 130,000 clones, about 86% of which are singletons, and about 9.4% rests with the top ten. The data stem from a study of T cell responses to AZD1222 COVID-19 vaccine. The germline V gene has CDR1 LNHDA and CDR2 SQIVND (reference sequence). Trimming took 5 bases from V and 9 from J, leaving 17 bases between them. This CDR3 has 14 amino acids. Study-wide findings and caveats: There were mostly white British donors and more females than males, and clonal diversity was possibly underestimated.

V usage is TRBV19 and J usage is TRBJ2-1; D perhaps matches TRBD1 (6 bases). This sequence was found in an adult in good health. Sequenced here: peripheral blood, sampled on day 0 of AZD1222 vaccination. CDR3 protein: CASSQGRIISEQFF. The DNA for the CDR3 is TGTGCCAGTAGTCAGGGGCGTATTATCAGTGAGCAGTTCTTC.